The sequence of this T cell receptor (beta chain) was determined in a study of follicular helper T cells after annual influenza vaccination (dated by TCRdb to the late 2010s). Study-wide context: After each seasonal influenza vaccination, blood was collected on days 0, 7 and 28. The 2013-2014 samples were cryopreserved, while the 2015 samples were processed right after collection. One week after vaccination, a second recruited cohort of about a dozen subjects (Table S1) displayed a similar ICOS+CD38+ cTfh response. To look at recall of cTfh clones, some subjects were tracked through successive annual vaccinations covering the 2013-2014, 2014-2015 and 2015-2016 seasons. Multi-year samples were available from six subjects, with four subjects covering two vaccination seasons and two subjects covering three seasons.

The library was produced with the immunoSEQ multiplex PCR assay. Adaptive Biotechnologies handled the TCRB amplification, library preparation, sequencing and preliminary bioinformatics at Survey level resolution. TCRB sequencing used multiplex PCR amplification of genomic DNA from sorted cTfh populations. In the original analysis: In R, clonality was calculated as 1 minus the normalized Shannon entropy, and the Gini index was computed using the R package ineq. To get the overlap score, the summed counts of shared sequences were divided by the total counts of all sequences in both of the compared samples. Fisher's exact test, with an assumed theoretical repertoire of 10^7 TCRB sequences, was used to assess the significance of shared clonotypes. Held by TCRdb, this immuneACCESS table contains in-frame sequences only and omits some clones. Under half of the omission traces to an unresolved V gene where checked; the cause of the rest is unknown. For V, J and clone size, that table is used; D and trimming come from the DNA. The sample has approximately 11,000 clones on record, 80% to 90% of them singletons. The leading ten clones occupy around 0.43% of the sample.

What the study reported, not specific to this receptor: Only roughly 9.5-22% of analyzed cells yielded productive TCRB sequences, so sampling of rare clonotypes was not possible. ICOS+CD38+ cTfh clonality correlated with the frequency of that population, and its change correlated with the change in circulating plasmablast frequency. Day 7 ICOS+CD38+ clones were most often found later in ICOS-CD38- cTfh, suggesting that subset may serve as a memory reservoir. Successive annual vaccinations recalled a recurring oligoclonal ICOS+CD38+ cTfh response that included tetramer and AIM influenza-specific clonotypes.

From cysteine to phenylalanine, the CDR3 is 13 amino acids long. CDR3 DNA is the only sequence kept; it has 39 bases, read in frame from the first base. Sequences SGHTA (CDR1) and FQGNSA (CDR2) are obtained from the germline V gene. The junction shows trimming of 1 base on V and 5 bases on J, plus 5 bases between the germline ends. The meaning of the sample's time point label: 2015-2016 season, 7 days after influenza vaccination. Seasonal inactivated influenza vaccine (Fluvarix) was administered to adults, and sorted blood CD4 subsets were tracked by TCRB sequencing before and after vaccination. To be eligible, subjects had to live in the community and must not have received influenza vaccine in the previous 6 months. Reasons for exclusion included contraindications to influenza vaccine, substance abuse, HIV/AIDS, active malignancy, immunomodulatory medication, and active illness such as respiratory infection. Per time point, between about 35 and 100 mL of blood was sampled. Circulating Tfh were defined as non-naive CD4+CXCR5+PD-1+ cells and sorted into ICOS+CD38+ and ICOS-CD38- fractions. Ficoll-Paque PLUS or SepMate separation was used to isolate PBMC. Before DNA was extracted, the cell subsets were sorted from PBMC using a BD FACS Aria.

Of note for this clone: No antigen is known for it. Qualities for individual bases were not recorded, and no much larger clone is one base off.

The chain is encoded by TRBV7-2 joined to TRBJ2-2; the D segment cannot be called with confidence. The receptor's source is an adult who received the influenza vaccine. Material: CXCR5+ CD38- circulating T follicular helper cells from blood, obtained 7 days after influenza vaccination. What this sample's cell subset or site label stands for: circulating Tfh, non-naive CD4+CXCR5+PD-1+ (ICOS+CD38+ or ICOS-CD38-). The CDR3 reads as follows: CASSLDQTGELFF. Here is the DNA: TGTGCCAGCAGCTTAGACCAGACCGGGGAGCTGTTTTTT.